These 26 T cell receptor beta chains originate from one sample sequenced in a study of control samples from healthy donors and cancer patients. Using immunoSEQ multiplex PCR, the repertoire was profiled, and TCRdb retains in-frame clones only, with some absent. The sample lists 150,000 to 200,000 clones; around nine tenths were seen once. The sample was blood. The receptors come from a man between 25 and 39 years old in good health.

The rearrangement uses TRBV19 and TRBJ2-7, with 10 bases matching TRBD1. The CDR3 is 15 residues long. After removal of 0 bases from V and 6 bases from J, the junction contained 5 bases not matched to a gene. Per germline, CDR1 LNHDA and CDR2 SQIVND (reference sequence). CDR3 DNA sequence: TGTGCCAGTAGTATAGAGGGGACAGGGGTCTCCGAGCAGTACTTC. It specifies CASSIEGTGVSEQYF.

The V and J genes are TRBV5-1 and TRBJ2-5; tentatively, D is TRBD2 (5 bases). The CDR3 sequence is 13 residues long. Trimming stripped 4 bases from V and 7 bases from J, with 14 bases between. Germline V gene lookup returns CDR1 SGHRS and CDR2 YFSETQ. CDR3 protein: CASSETSEGTQYF. CDR3 bases: TGCGCCAGCAGCGAAACCTCCGAGGGGACCCAGTACTTC. Using reference TRBV5-1 and TRBJ2-5 for the parts outside the CDR3, the full variable domain is KAGVTQTPRYLIKTRGQQVTLSCSPISGHRSVSWYQQTPGQGLQFLFEYFSETQRNKGNFPGRFSGRQFSNSRSEMNVSTLELGDSALYLCASSETSEGTQYFGPGTRLLVL.

The rearrangement uses TRBV9 and TRBJ2-2; 7 positions agree with TRBD2. Trimming took 0 bases from V and 1 from J; bases not matched to a gene: 3. Germline-derived CDR1 and CDR2 are SGDLS and YYNGEE. The CDR3 is made up of 16 amino acids. CDR3 loop: CASSVDGGRNTGELFF. CDR3 coding DNA: TGTGCCAGCAGCGTAGACGGGGGGAGGAACACCGGGGAGCTGTTTTTT.

The chain couples TRBV9 to TRBJ2-2; D is possibly TRBD1 (5 bases). The ends were cut back, 0 bases at V and 7 bases at J, with 10 bases in the middle. Germline V gene lookup returns CDR1 SGDLS and CDR2 YYNGEE. This CDR3 contains 14 residues. CDR3 DNA sequence: TGTGCCAGCAGCGTAGTAGGGGATGGCGGGGAGCTGTTTTTT. Translated: CASSVVGDGGELFF.

V gene TRBV19 combines with J gene TRBJ2-7, with a possible D match to TRBD1 (6 bases). The ends were cut back, 4 bases at V and 6 bases at J, with 13 bases in the middle. Germline-derived CDR1 and CDR2 are LNHDA and SQIVND (reference sequence). The CDR3 covers 13 residues. CDR3 bases: TGTGCCAGTAGTACCATTCCAGGGGCCGAGCAGTACTTC. Its protein product is CASSTIPGAEQYF.

This chain joins TRBV7-6 and TRBJ1-4, with 9 bases lining up with TRBD1. Germline V CDR1 and CDR2: SGHVS, FNYEAQ. The length of the CDR3 is 15 residues. With 5 bases clipped from V and 8 bases from J, the junction kept 9 bases outside the gene matches. CDR3 region: CASSLRDREGEKLFF. The CDR3 nucleotides are TGTGCCAGCAGCCTCCGGGACAGGGAGGGCGAAAAACTGTTTTTT.

The chain has TRBV14 and TRBJ1-1; D is ambiguous. The ends were cut back, 5 bases at V and 0 bases at J, with 13 bases in the middle. The CDR3 covers 15 residues. The germline V gene has CDR1 SGHDN and CDR2 FVKESK. CDR3 loop: CASSYSDGLNTEAFF. The CDR3 coding sequence is TGTGCCAGCAGCTATTCGGACGGCTTGAACACTGAAGCTTTCTTT. The whole variable domain, filled in from reference TRBV14 and TRBJ1-1, reads EAGVTQFPSHSVIEKGQTVTLRCDPISGHDNLYWYRRVMGKEIKFLLHFVKESKQDESGMPNNRFLAERTGGTYSTLKVQPAELEDSGVYFCASSYSDGLNTEAFFGQGTRLTVV.

The chain combines TRBV27 with TRBJ1-2, with TRBD1 matching 11 bases. After removal of 3 bases from V and 0 bases from J, the junction contained 6 bases not matched to a gene. This CDR3 has 17 amino acids. Germline assignment: CDR1 MNHEY and CDR2 SMNVEV (reference sequence). This chain's CDR3 is CASSFLGQGAANYGYTF. CDR3 nucleotide sequence: TGTGCCAGCAGTTTCCTCGGACAGGGGGCGGCTAACTATGGCTACACCTTC.

This chain's CDR3 is CASSTGGQGGKLFF. CDR3 nucleotide sequence: TGCGCCAGCAGCACCGGGGGGCAGGGGGGGAAACTGTTTTTT. V gene TRBV5-1 combines with J gene TRBJ1-4, with 7 nucleotides matching TRBD1. Germline CDR1 and CDR2: SGHRS and YFSETQ. Trimming took 4 bases from V and 11 from J; bases not matched to a gene: 11. This CDR3 contains 14 residues.

V and J are TRBV10-1 and TRBJ2-6, with a tentative D call TRBD1 (6 bases). V lost 3 bases and J 4 bases, leaving 13 bases between the germline ends. The CDR3 runs 16 residues. In germline, CDR1 is WNHNN, CDR2 SYGVQD (reference sequence). CDR3 nucleotide sequence: TGCGCCAGCAGTGAAGGGGGTAAAGGAGGGGCCAACGTCCTGACTTTC. Amino acid sequence: CASSEGGKGGANVLTF.

The chain combines TRBV23-1 with TRBJ1-1, with 9 positions matching TRBD1. TRBV23-1 is an open reading frame, and its role is uncertain. The CDR3 is 14 residues long. V was clipped by 5 bases and J by 7 bases; unmatched bases: 8. The CDR3 bases are TGCGCCAGCAGTAAACAGGGGGCCCAACGTGAAGCTTTCTTT. It translates to CASSKQGAQREAFF.

This clone has only one observation. CDR3 nucleotides: TGTGCCAGCAGTGAAGGGCAGGCCCTCTCCTACGAGCAGTACTTC. It yields the protein CASSEGQALSYEQYF. The chain combines TRBV6-1 with TRBJ2-7; D is unclear. The CDR3 length is 15 residues. The germline V gene encodes CDR1 MNHNS and CDR2 SASEGT. Trimming removed 1 base at V and 0 bases at J, with 10 bases between.

The chain combines TRBV2 with TRBJ2-7; D unresolved. Germline V gene lookup returns CDR1 SNHLY and CDR2 FYNNEI. Trimming pared 3 bases from V and 4 bases from J, leaving 19 bases between. The CDR3 is 16 amino acids. CDR3 sequence: CASSDSPLKGLYEQYF. The CDR3 DNA follows: TGTGCCAGCAGTGATAGCCCGTTGAAGGGTTTATACGAGCAGTACTTC.

This chain links TRBV2 with TRBJ1-5, with D possibly being TRBD1 (5 bases). Looked up from germline, CDR1 is SNHLY and CDR2 is FYNNEI. The CDR3 sequence is 15 residues long. V lost 2 bases and J lost 1, with 9 bases in between. The CDR3 DNA is TGTGCCAGCAGTGAAAGGGGAGGAAGCAATCAGCCCCAGCATTTT. Its protein is CASSERGGSNQPQHF.

V and J are TRBV6-2 or TRBV6-3 and TRBJ2-4, with TRBD2 matching 13 bases. The length of the CDR3 is 20 residues. Losses at the gene ends were 2 bases for V and 1 base for J; bases not matched to a gene: 11. Germline V gene data show CDR1 as MNHEY and CDR2 as SVGEGT. Here the CDR3 reads CASSYPKGTSGVVAKNIQYF. DNA for the CDR3: TGTGCCAGCAGTTACCCTAAAGGGACTAGCGGGGTGGTGGCCAAAAACATTCAGTACTTC.

This rearrangement joins TRBV27 to TRBJ2-3; 10 bases agree with TRBD2. The CDR3 has 16 amino acids. With 6 bases clipped from V and 3 bases from J, the junction kept 9 bases outside the gene matches. Per the germline V gene, CDR1 is MNHEY and CDR2 is SMNVEV (reference sequence). The CDR3 coding sequence is TGTGCCAGCAGCTCCCCCAGCGGGAGGGGGACAGATACGCAGTATTTT. Protein product: CASSSPSGRGTDTQYF.

J is TRBJ2-1 and V is TRBV4-2; D may be TRBD2 (6 bases). The V end lost 0 bases, the J end lost 4 bases, and 13 bases lay between the germline ends. CDR1 is LGHNA, CDR2 YNFKEQ, per germline. This CDR3 is 16 amino acids long. For the CDR3, the DNA is TGTGCCAGCAGCCAAGAGGACGGGGGAATTTACAATGAGCAGTTCTTC. Translated, it gives CASSQEDGGIYNEQFF.

This chain links TRBV7-3 with TRBJ2-4; D possibly corresponds to TRBD1 (6 bases). The V end lost 3 bases, the J end lost 8 bases, and 14 bases lay between the germline ends. The CDR3 runs to 14 residues. The germline V gene encodes CDR1 SGHTA and CDR2 FQGTGA. CDR3 sequence (DNA): TGTGCCAGCAGCTTTAGGGGCCCAGGGGACATTCAGTACTTC. Protein product: CASSFRGPGDIQYF. The complete variable domain, with remaining parts taken from reference TRBV7-3 and TRBJ2-4, reads GAGVSQTPSNKVTEKGKYVELRCDPISGHTALYWYRQSLGQGPEFLIYFQGTGAADDSGLPNDRFFAVRPEGSVSTLKIQRTERGDSAVYLCASSFRGPGDIQYFGAGTRLSVL.

V is TRBV28 and J is TRBJ1-6; D is undetermined. This CDR3 spans 14 amino acids. Germline-derived CDR1 and CDR2 are MDHEN and SYDVKM. V shed 3 bases and J shed 3 bases, with 6 bases lying between them. The CDR3 protein is CASSFGLYNSPLHF. In DNA form, the CDR3 reads TGTGCCAGCAGTTTTGGACTCTATAATTCACCCCTCCACTTT.

The V and J genes are TRBV28 and TRBJ2-1, with D perhaps matching TRBD1 (7 bases). The CDR3 is made up of 16 amino acids. Germline V CDR1 and CDR2: MDHEN, SYDVKM. V was pared by 7 bases and J by 0 bases, with 16 bases between. This CDR3 reads CASTGGQWSSYNEQFF. The CDR3 DNA is TGTGCCAGCACCGGGGGACAGTGGAGCTCCTACAATGAGCAGTTCTTC.

V and J are TRBV6-5 and TRBJ1-3; 7 positions agree with TRBD1. V shed 9 bases, J shed 0 bases, and the junction held 8 bases outside the gene matches. Germline lookup yields CDR1 MNHEY and CDR2 SVGAGI. This CDR3 contains 15 residues. CDR3 sequence (DNA): TGTGCCAGTCGACAGGGAGGGAGCTCTGGAAACACCATATATTTT. This sequence encodes CASRQGGSSGNTIYF.

This clone was observed once. The rearrangement links TRBV19 to TRBJ1-5, with TRBD1 identical over 9 bases. Per germline, CDR1 LNHDA and CDR2 SQIVND (reference sequence). V shed 7 bases, J shed 4 bases, and the junction held 8 bases outside the gene matches. This CDR3 spans 15 amino acids. For the CDR3, the DNA is TGTGCCAGTAAACTACAGGGGGCTGGTAATCAGCCCCAGCATTTT. Its translation is CASKLQGAGNQPQHF.

This clone was seen just once. This chain links TRBV27 with TRBJ2-3, with TRBD2 identical over 7 bases. V shed 4 bases, J shed 2 bases, and the junction held 6 bases outside the gene matches. Germline assignment: CDR1 MNHEY and CDR2 SMNVEV (reference sequence). This CDR3 is 15 amino acids long. The CDR3 spells CASSYKAGPTDTQYF. In DNA, the CDR3 is TGTGCCAGCAGTTATAAAGCGGGGCCCACAGATACGCAGTATTTT.

The rearrangement uses TRBV6-5 and TRBJ1-2, with 8 bases that match TRBD1. This CDR3 contains 14 residues. Germline CDR1 reads MNHEY; CDR2 reads SVGAGI. V trimming: 6 bases; J trimming: 6 bases; junction bases outside the gene matches: 9. The CDR3 DNA reads TGTGCCAGCAGCCTCCAGACAGGGGATGATGGCTACACCTTC. Encoded protein: CASSLQTGDDGYTF.

The chain combines TRBV5-1 with TRBJ2-5; D is unclear. V was shortened by 4 bases and J by 3 bases, with 7 bases between the two germline ends. The germline CDR1 and CDR2 sequences are SGHRS and YFSETQ. The CDR3 extends over 12 amino acids. The CDR3 coding sequence is TGCGCCAGCAGCGGCGACGAAGAGACCCAGTACTTC. It specifies CASSGDEETQYF.

The chain combines TRBV6-6 with TRBJ1-5, with 9 positions matching TRBD1. The CDR3 sequence is 16 residues long. V was pared by 5 bases and J by 4 bases, with 9 bases of the junction left unmatched. Per germline, CDR1 MNHNY and CDR2 SVGAGI (reference sequence). Here the CDR3 reads CASSPGTGLSNQPQHF. In nucleotides, the CDR3 is TGTGCCAGCAGTCCCGGGACAGGGTTGTCAAATCAGCCCCAGCATTTT.